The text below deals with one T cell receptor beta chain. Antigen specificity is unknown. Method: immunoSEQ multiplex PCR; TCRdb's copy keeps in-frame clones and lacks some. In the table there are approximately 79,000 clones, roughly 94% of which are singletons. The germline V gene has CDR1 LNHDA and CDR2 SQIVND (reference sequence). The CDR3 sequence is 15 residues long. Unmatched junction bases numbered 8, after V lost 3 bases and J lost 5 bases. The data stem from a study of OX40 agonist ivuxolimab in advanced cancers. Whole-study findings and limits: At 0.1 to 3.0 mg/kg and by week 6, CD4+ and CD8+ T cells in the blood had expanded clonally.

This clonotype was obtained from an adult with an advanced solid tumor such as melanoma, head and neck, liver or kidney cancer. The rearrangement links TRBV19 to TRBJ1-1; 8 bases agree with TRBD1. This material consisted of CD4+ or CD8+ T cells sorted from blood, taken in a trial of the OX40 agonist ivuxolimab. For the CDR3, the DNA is TGTGCCAGTAGTATTAACGGACAGGGAAGTACTGAAGCTTTCTTT. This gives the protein CASSINGQGSTEAFF.